This TCR beta chain was sequenced in a study of cytotoxic CD8 clonotypes in ibrutinib-treated CLL. On the study more broadly: By median roughly 74 months, approximately 12 had progressed and 14 stayed remitted; responses had been 2 complete and some 25 partial. Response samples were obtained once patients had received a median about 12 months of treatment, range 6 to 36.

Sequenced by immunoSEQ multiplex PCR; TCRdb stores in-frame clones only, minus some. Among 150,000 or so clones listed, around 81% were seen once. V shed 1 base, J shed 2 bases, and the junction held 5 bases outside the gene matches. Per germline, CDR1 SGHAT and CDR2 FQNNGV. The CDR3 sequence is 15 residues long. J is TRBJ2-7 and V is TRBV11-2; 7 bases align to TRBD2. The sequence derives from a human donor with chronic lymphocytic leukemia. The specimen was PBMCs, collected after 36 months of ibrutinib treatment. CDR3 amino acids: CASSLGTSVTYEQYF. The DNA of the CDR3 is TGTGCCAGCAGCTTAGGGACTAGTGTAACCTACGAGCAGTACTTC. The full variable domain, its missing parts supplied by reference TRBV11-2 and TRBJ2-7, is EAGVAQSPRYKIIEKRQSVAFWCNPISGHATLYWYQQILGQGPKLLIQFQNNGVVDDSQLPKDRFSAERLKGVDSTLKIQPAKLEDSAVYLCASSLGTSVTYEQYFGPGTRLTVT.